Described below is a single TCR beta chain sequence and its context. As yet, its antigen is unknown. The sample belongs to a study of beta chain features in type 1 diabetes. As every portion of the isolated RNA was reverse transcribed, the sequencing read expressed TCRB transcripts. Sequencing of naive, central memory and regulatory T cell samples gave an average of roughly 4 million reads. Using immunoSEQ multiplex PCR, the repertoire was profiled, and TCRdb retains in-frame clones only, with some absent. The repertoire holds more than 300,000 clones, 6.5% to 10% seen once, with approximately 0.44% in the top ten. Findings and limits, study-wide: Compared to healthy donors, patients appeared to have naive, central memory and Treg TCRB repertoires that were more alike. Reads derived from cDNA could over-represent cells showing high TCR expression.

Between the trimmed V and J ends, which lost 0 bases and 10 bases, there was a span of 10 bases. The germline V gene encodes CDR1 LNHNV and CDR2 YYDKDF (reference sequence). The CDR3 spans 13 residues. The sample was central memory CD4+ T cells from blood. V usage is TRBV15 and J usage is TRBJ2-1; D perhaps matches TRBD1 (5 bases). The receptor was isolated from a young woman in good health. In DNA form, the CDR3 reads TGTGCCACCAGCAGAGATCCCTGGGGCGAGCAGTTCTTC. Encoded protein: CATSRDPWGEQFF.